This T cell receptor (beta chain) is from a study of PD-1 blockade in classical Hodgkin lymphoma. The CDR3 length is 12 residues. Trimming removed 3 bases from V and 6 bases from J, with 8 bases in between. Germline CDR1 SNHLY, CDR2 FYNNEI. Time point specified: cycle 4 day 1 (C4D1), after five to seven weeks of nivolumab. Brentuximab vedotin exposure varied, and every patient relapsed after autologous stem cell transplantation. The study purified CD4+ T cells from thawed PBMCs using magnetic negative selection. TCRdb keeps only in-frame clones here, not all; method: immunoSEQ multiplex PCR. The repertoire includes 25,000 to 30,000 clones, roughly 80% of them detected once, and approximately 0.62% sits in the top ten. This clone was observed a handful of times.

Material: CD4+ T cells from blood, obtained before the fourth cycle of nivolumab. The sequence was obtained from a human donor with classical Hodgkin lymphoma. This chain uses TRBV2 with TRBJ1-1; D unresolved. The CDR3 DNA sequence: TGTGCCAGCAGTGAGGACGGGCCTGAAGCTTTCTTT. Protein product: CASSEDGPEAFF.